One and the same sample provided the 11 T cell receptor beta chains below, sequenced in a study of vaccination effects on CD4 cells after COVID-19 (dated by TCRdb to 2021 to 2024). These receptors have no known antigen. After roughly 11 days of culture, CD4+ T cells were isolated with the EasySep CD4+ T cell isolation kit. The library came from the immunoSEQ multiplex PCR assay. TCRdb retrieved this table from immuneACCESS and kept in-frame rearrangements only. Not all clones are present; in checked studies, unresolved V genes account for under half, and no reason is known for the remainder. Here the sample has around 56,000 clones; around 80% occur a single time. The ten largest clonotypes hold approximately 2.8% of the sample. Sequenced here: CD4+ T cells from PBMCs cultured without peptide, sampled before COVID-19 vaccination. These TCRs come from a human donor who received a COVID-19 vaccine.

V and J are TRBV13 and TRBJ1-2; 9 bases map to TRBD1. This CDR3 has 16 residues. The germline V gene has CDR1 PRHDT and CDR2 FYEKMQ (reference sequence). With V trimmed by 0 bases and J by 3 bases, 5 bases remained unmatched. The CDR3 loop reads CASSLGGTGKDYGYTF. As DNA, the CDR3 is TGTGCCAGCAGCTTAGGAGGGACAGGGAAGGACTATGGCTACACCTTC.

The CDR3 bases are TGTGCCAGCAGTGAAACAATTGACTATGGCTACACCTTC. As protein: CASSETIDYGYTF. J is TRBJ1-2 and V is TRBV6-1, with D hard to call. The ends were cut back, 2 bases at V and 3 bases at J, with 7 bases in the middle. CDR1 is MNHNS, CDR2 SASEGT, per germline. The CDR3 has 13 residues.

V is TRBV19 and J is TRBJ1-1; 8 bases are shared with TRBD1. Unmatched junction bases numbered 6, after V lost 3 bases and J lost 3 bases. Germline lookup yields CDR1 LNHDA and CDR2 SQIVND (reference sequence). The CDR3 extends over 15 amino acids. The CDR3: CASSIPGGLYTEAFF. CDR3 DNA: TGTGCCAGTAGTATTCCAGGGGGCCTTTACACTGAAGCTTTCTTT. The whole variable domain, filled in from reference TRBV19 and TRBJ1-1, reads DGGITQSPKYLFRKEGQNVTLSCEQNLNHDAMYWYRQDPGQGLRLIYYSQIVNDFQKGDIAEGYSVSREKKESFPLTVTSAQKNPTAFYLCASSIPGGLYTEAFFGQGTRLTVV.

The rearrangement uses TRBV7-9 and TRBJ2-6; D remains ambiguous. The length of the CDR3 is 16 residues. Trimming removed 2 bases at V and 2 bases at J, with 10 bases between. Germline-derived CDR1 and CDR2 are SEHNR and FQNEAQ (reference sequence). CDR3 coding DNA: TGTGCCAGCAGCTTATTTGCCCTTACTGGGGCCAACGTCCTGACTTTC. Translation gives CASSLFALTGANVLTF.

V gene TRBV10-2 combines with J gene TRBJ1-2; D is undetermined. The CDR3 spans 15 residues. Germline V gives CDR1 WSHSY, CDR2 SAAADI. The V end was cut by 6 bases, the J end by 2 bases, with 16 bases between. CDR3 sequence reads: CASSPHSRGNYGYTF. The CDR3 nucleotides read TGCGCCAGCAGCCCTCACTCCCGAGGGAACTATGGCTACACCTTC.

This clone was counted a few times. The chain links TRBV5-1 to TRBJ2-2, with 9 bases lining up with TRBD1. Losses at the gene ends were 0 bases for V and 5 bases for J; bases not matched to a gene: 5. The CDR3 totals 16 residues. In germline, CDR1 is SGHRS, CDR2 YFSETQ. The CDR3 sequence: CASSLGQGVTTGELFF. CDR3 bases: TGCGCCAGCAGCTTGGGACAGGGGGTGACTACCGGGGAGCTGTTTTTT.

The chain combines TRBV2 with TRBJ1-1; no definite D call. V shed 7 bases and J shed 5 bases, with 20 bases lying between them. The CDR3 consists of 15 residues. Germline CDR1 SNHLY, CDR2 FYNNEI. The CDR3 bases are TGTGCCAGCACTGACCGGTGGGTCGCGGGTACTGAAGCTTTCTTT. Amino acids: CASTDRWVAGTEAFF. Full variable domain (remainder filled in from reference TRBV2 and TRBJ1-1): EPEVTQTPSHQVTQMGQEVILRCVPISNHLYFYWYRQILGQKVEFLVSFYNNEISEKSEIFDDQFSVERPDGSNFTLKIRSTKLEDSAMYFCASTDRWVAGTEAFFGQGTRLTVV.

The rearrangement links TRBV7-8 to TRBJ1-4; D unclear. The germline V and J ends were trimmed by 5 bases and 7 bases, with 17 bases remaining between them. The length of the CDR3 is 15 residues. Germline CDR1 and CDR2: SGHVS and FQNEAQ. In DNA, the CDR3 is TGTGCCAGCAGCCGTCAAGGTGGGATTTCTGAAAAACTGTTTTTT. It yields the protein CASSRQGGISEKLFF.

The chain couples TRBV5-6 to TRBJ1-3; maybe TRBD1 (5 bases). Germline CDR1 SGHDT, CDR2 YYEEEE. Between the trimmed V and J ends, which lost 1 base and 4 bases, there was a span of 9 bases. This CDR3 comprises 14 residues. The DNA of the CDR3 is TGTGCCAGCAGCTTGAGAGGGGCCGGAAACACCATATATTTT. Its translation: CASSLRGAGNTIYF.

On this clone: One end of the junction fails to match germline, which may point to a read error. The genes are TRBV4-3 and TRBJ1-1, with TRBD1 matching over 8 bases. The CDR3 is 13 residues long. Germline CDR1 and CDR2: LGHNA and YSLEER. The CDR3 loop reads CASRQDRGTEAFF. The CDR3 nucleotides read TGCGCCAGCAGACAAGACAGGGGCACTGAAGCTTTCTTT.

The V and J genes are TRBV28 and TRBJ1-2; D not resolved. The V and J ends lost 0 bases and 5 bases respectively, with 4 bases between them. There are 12 residues in the CDR3. Per the germline V gene, CDR1 is MDHEN and CDR2 is SYDVKM. DNA for the CDR3: TGTGCCAGCAGTTTATGGGGATATGGCTACACCTTC. Its protein is CASSLWGYGYTF.